The 21 T cell receptor beta chains presented below share a single source sample, sequenced in a study of T cells in Graves' hyperthyroidism and ophthalmopathy. Researchers amplified the TCR beta CDR3 regions from RNA transcripts. Using the HTBI primer set, a first-round RT-PCR was run on the TCR CDR3. MiXCR, run by TCRdb on the multiplex PCR reads, gives a single entry per CDR3 protein. The table shows fewer than 550,000 distinct CDR3 sequences, with approximately 14% occurring only once. The sequenced sample was blood. The receptors originated from a woman aged 18-29 years with Graves' hyperthyroidism.

This clonotype was observed a few times. This chain uses TRBV20-1 with TRBJ2-1, with D perhaps matching TRBD1 or TRBD2 (6 bases each). Germline CDR1 is DFQATT and CDR2 is SNEGSKA (reference sequence). V was pared by 5 bases and J by 0 bases, with 17 bases between. The CDR3 runs 16 residues. CDR3 sequence reads: CSAPKGDFYSYNEQFF. In nucleotides, the CDR3 is TGCAGTGCTCCAAAGGGGGACTTTTACTCCTACAATGAGCAGTTCTTC.

This clonotype occurred a few times. This chain uses TRBV19 with TRBJ1-5; D uncertain. The germline V gene has CDR1 LNHDA and CDR2 SQIVND (reference sequence). The CDR3 is made up of 15 amino acids. The V and J ends lost 5 bases and 2 bases respectively, with 13 bases between them. CDR3 protein: CASSPGRARNQPQHF. In DNA form, the CDR3 reads TGTGCCAGTAGTCCGGGAAGAGCTCGCAATCAGCCCCAGCATTTT.

This clonotype showed up many times. J is TRBJ2-7 and V is TRBV29-1; 8 nucleotides align to TRBD1. In germline, CDR1 is SQVTM, CDR2 ANQGSEA. Losses at the gene ends were 5 bases for V and 3 bases for J; bases not matched to a gene: 12. The CDR3 spans 15 residues. The CDR3 region has the DNA TGCAGCGTTCGGGGAGGACAGGGTAGAGGCTACGAGCAGTACTTC. Its translation: CSVRGGQGRGYEQYF.

This clonotype was counted many times. This sequence joins TRBV29-1 and TRBJ1-3, with D perhaps matching TRBD1 (5 bases). The CDR3 sequence is 14 residues long. Germline values: CDR1 SQVTM, CDR2 ANQGSEA. V lost 3 bases and J 1 base, leaving 10 bases between the germline ends. CDR3 protein: CSVDAGTSGNTIYF. Here the CDR3 DNA reads TGCAGCGTTGACGCGGGGACTTCTGGAAACACCATATATTTT. Complete variable domain (other parts from reference TRBV29-1 and TRBJ1-3): SAVISQKPSRDICQRGTSLTIQCQVDSQVTMMFWYRQQPGQSLTLIATANQGSEATYESGFVIDKFPISRPNLTFSTLTVSNMSPEDSSIYLCSVDAGTSGNTIYFGEGSWLTVV.

V and J are TRBV2 and TRBJ1-4; 8 nucleotides match TRBD1. This CDR3 comprises 13 residues. The ends lost 4 bases at V and 7 bases at J; junction bases unmatched: 2. Germline V gives CDR1 SNHLY, CDR2 FYNNEI. The CDR3 reads CASSGTGREKLFF. Here the CDR3 DNA reads TGTGCCAGCAGTGGGACAGGGCGTGAAAAACTGTTTTTT.

In its sample, this clonotype was seen a few times. This chain joins TRBV7-2 and TRBJ2-7; D is perhaps TRBD1 or TRBD2 (6 bases each). Germline V gene lookup returns CDR1 SGHTA and CDR2 FQGNSA. Trimming took 1 base from V and 6 from J, leaving 13 bases between them. This CDR3 contains 14 residues. In DNA form, the CDR3 reads TGTGCCAGCAGCTTAGGTTTGGGGGGCGGCGAGCAGTACTTC. Translated: CASSLGLGGGEQYF.

There are many counts of this clonotype. V usage is TRBV2 and J usage is TRBJ2-3; D not resolved. CDR3 length: 10 amino acids. CDR1 SNHLY and CDR2 FYNNEI come from the germline V gene. V was shortened by 6 bases and J by 8 bases, with 6 bases between the two germline ends. CDR3 nucleotide sequence: TGTGCCAGCAGGGAACTTACGCAGTATTTT. It codes for CASRELTQYF.

At least ten counts were recorded for this clonotype. The CDR3 loop reads CATSDFGGSKSSYNEQFF. The CDR3 DNA reads TGTGCCACCAGTGATTTTGGAGGCAGCAAGTCTTCCTACAATGAGCAGTTCTTC. J is TRBJ2-1 and V is TRBV24-1; D possibly corresponds to TRBD2 (5 bases). CDR3 length equals 18 residues. V dropped 1 base and J dropped 1 base, with 16 bases sitting between them. From germline, CDR1 is KGHDR and CDR2 SFDVKD.

This clonotype has at least ten counts. The genes are TRBV12-3 or TRBV12-4 and TRBJ2-7; 11 bases match TRBD2. V was clipped by 6 bases and J by 6 bases; unmatched bases: 13. The CDR3 runs 16 residues. In DNA form, the CDR3 reads TGTGCCAGCAGCCCGCGGGGTAGCGGGGGGGCTGCCGAGCAGTACTTC. The encoded protein is CASSPRGSGGAAEQYF.

The chain recombines TRBV29-1 with TRBJ2-1; 8 nucleotides line up with TRBD2. The germline V gene encodes CDR1 SQVTM and CDR2 ANQGSEA. This CDR3 has 13 amino acids. V shed 5 bases, J shed 12 bases, and the junction held 12 bases outside the gene matches. The CDR3 loop is CSVLAGRGRRQFF. In DNA form, the CDR3 reads TGCAGCGTTTTAGCGGGAAGGGGGAGGAGGCAGTTCTTC.

This clonotype has at least ten counts. The chain links TRBV27 to TRBJ2-2, with unresolved D. The V gene lost 6 bases and the J gene lost 7 bases, with 15 bases spanning the gap. Per germline, CDR1 MNHEY and CDR2 SMNVEV (reference sequence). CDR3 size: 14 residues. The CDR3 spells CASSRVRLGGELFF. The CDR3 bases are TGTGCCAGCAGCCGGGTCCGCCTGGGCGGGGAGCTGTTTTTT.

This clonotype was seen at least ten times. The chain has TRBV11-3 and TRBJ2-1, with TRBD1 identical over 7 bases. CDR1 SGHNT and CDR2 YENEEA come from the germline V gene. The CDR3 consists of 15 residues. The V and J ends lost 2 bases and 5 bases, in that order; junction bases with no gene match: 6. CDR3 nucleotide sequence: TGTGCCAGCAGCTTATGGGACAGCCAAGACAATGAGCAGTTCTTC. Its translation is CASSLWDSQDNEQFF.

The chain employs TRBV24-1 and TRBJ2-1, with D perhaps TRBD1 or TRBD2 (5 bases each). Germline-derived CDR1 and CDR2 are KGHDR and SFDVKD. V lost 1 base to trimming and J lost 1 base, with 16 bases between them. The CDR3 extends over 18 amino acids. The CDR3 is CATSDFGREQESYNEQFF. Written as DNA, the CDR3 is TGTGCCACCAGTGATTTTGGTCGGGAACAGGAGTCCTACAATGAGCAGTTCTTC.

Comment on this clonotype: A clone one base away is much larger, so this may be a read error. This sequence joins TRBV28 and TRBJ2-7; no reliable D call. The CDR3 covers 11 residues. Germline CDR1 reads MDHEN; CDR2 reads SYDVKM. Trimming shortened V by 6 bases and J by 11 bases, and 14 bases separated the two germline ends. CDR3 in DNA: TGTGCCAGCAGGGATTCGGGTGAGGAGTACTTC. Protein: CASRDSGEEYF.

V is TRBV7-9 and J is TRBJ1-5; D is unresolved. Looked up from germline, CDR1 is SEHNR and CDR2 is FQNEAQ (reference sequence). CDR3 size: 16 residues. V lost 5 bases, J lost 1 base, and 15 bases lay in between. DNA for the CDR3: TGTGCCAGCAGCCCCGGCCCGAACCCAAGCAATCAGCCCCAGCATTTT. This codes for CASSPGPNPSNQPQHF.

The chain employs TRBV5-1 and TRBJ2-7; the D gene is possibly TRBD2 (5 bases). Germline V lookup: CDR1 SGHRS, CDR2 YFSETQ. The CDR3 contains 17 residues. The germline V and J ends were trimmed by 4 bases and 0 bases, with 20 bases remaining between them. CDR3 loop: CASSLAIALPSSYEQYF. CDR3 nucleotide sequence: TGCGCCAGCAGCCTTGCAATAGCGCTACCGAGCTCCTACGAGCAGTACTTC.

The chain employs TRBV19 and TRBJ2-3; a weak D match, TRBD2 (6 bases). Germline CDR1 reads LNHDA; CDR2 reads SQIVND (reference sequence). The V end lost 5 bases, the J end lost 2 bases, and 17 bases lay between the germline ends. The CDR3 loop spans 16 amino acids. This chain's CDR3 is CASSPQPGLDTDTQYF. The DNA of the CDR3 is TGTGCCAGTAGTCCCCAACCGGGACTTGACACAGATACGCAGTATTTT.

This clonotype has more than one count but fewer than ten. A single base separates this from a much larger clone, so it may be a read error. The chain joins TRBV20-1 to TRBJ2-7; 9 bases agree with TRBD1. The CDR3 length is 14 residues. Germline V gives CDR1 DFQATT, CDR2 SNEGSKA (reference sequence). The CDR3 protein is CGARGDRDYYEQYF. CDR3 nucleotides: TGCGGTGCTAGAGGGGACAGGGACTACTACGAGCAGTACTTC.

At least ten counts were recorded for this clonotype. The rearrangement links TRBV7-6 to TRBJ1-1, with D tentatively TRBD1 (5 bases). V lost 5 bases, J lost 0 bases, and 7 bases lay in between. Germline assignment: CDR1 SGHVS and CDR2 FNYEAQ. This CDR3 spans 13 amino acids. The CDR3 spells CASSQGMNTEAFF. CDR3 in DNA: TGTGCCAGCAGCCAGGGCATGAACACTGAAGCTTTCTTT.

This clonotype was counted at least ten times. This chain uses TRBV12-3 or TRBV12-4 with TRBJ1-3; D gene unclear. This CDR3 spans 18 amino acids. The ends were cut back, 2 bases at V and 0 bases at J, with 17 bases in the middle. The CDR3 coding sequence is TGTGCCAGCAGTTTAAACTTAGGCGGACGGGCCTCTGGAAACACCATATATTTT. Translated, it gives CASSLNLGGRASGNTIYF.

This clonotype was picked up a small number of times. The rearrangement links TRBV10-3 to TRBJ2-3; TRBD1 matches at 7 bases. V was pared by 9 bases and J by 4 bases, with 4 bases of the junction left unmatched. The CDR3 is 12 residues long. Germline V gene sequence: CDR1 ENHRY, CDR2 SYGVKD. CDR3 sequence reads: CAMRTGADTQYF. In DNA, the CDR3 is TGTGCCATGAGGACAGGTGCAGATACGCAGTATTTT.